These 13 T cell receptor beta chains originate from one sample sequenced in a study of tumour-infiltrating T cells in Burkitt lymphoma. This table comes from immunoSEQ multiplex PCR, and its TCRdb copy is limited to in-frame clones, with some not included. Here the sample spans roughly 15,000 clones, about 75% being singletons. Specimen: tumor tissue. The receptor source for this set is a human donor with diffuse large B-cell lymphoma.

The chain is built from TRBV4-2 and TRBJ1-1, with a possible D match to TRBD1 (5 bases). CDR3 length equals 16 residues. Trimming pared 0 bases from V and 4 bases from J, leaving 15 bases between. Germline V gives CDR1 LGHNA, CDR2 YNFKEQ. For the CDR3, the DNA is TGTGCCAGCAGCCAAGAGGGGCGGGGGTCGGGCACTGAAGCTTTCTTT. Translated: CASSQEGRGSGTEAFF.

The chain links TRBV10-3 to TRBJ2-1, with 7 bases identical to TRBD1. Germline loops: CDR1 ENHRY, CDR2 SYGVKD. The V and J ends lost 7 bases and 5 bases, in that order; junction bases with no gene match: 5. The CDR3 extends over 13 amino acids. In DNA form, the CDR3 reads TGTGCCATCACCGACAGGGTACACAATGAGCAGTTCTTC. Translation: CAITDRVHNEQFF.

The V call is TRBV30, the J call TRBJ2-1; possibly TRBD1 for D (6 bases). Germline CDR1 is GTSNPN and CDR2 is SVGIG (reference sequence). V was clipped by 5 bases and J by 7 bases, with 12 bases between them. This CDR3 comprises 12 residues. The CDR3 here is CAWGLRGNEQFF. CDR3 nucleotides: TGTGCCTGGGGTTTAAGGGGGAATGAGCAGTTCTTC.

This clone was seen a few times. This sequence joins TRBV6-1 and TRBJ2-1; 11 nucleotides line up with TRBD2. V lost 1 base to trimming and J lost 4 bases; unmatched junction nucleotides: 12. The length of the CDR3 is 19 residues. Germline V gene data show CDR1 as MNHNS and CDR2 as SASEGT. The DNA for the CDR3 is TGTGCCAGCAGTGAAGATTCGTGGCTAGCGGGAGGATGGTACAATGAGCAGTTCTTC. Encoded protein: CASSEDSWLAGGWYNEQFF.

The sample holds one count of this clone. This rearrangement joins TRBV23-1 to TRBJ2-2; D unresolved. TRBV23-1 is reported as an ORF; its role is uncertain. The CDR3 extends over 12 amino acids. The V end was cut by 2 bases, the J end by 2 bases, with 0 bases between. The CDR3 nucleotides are TGCGCCAGCAGTCAAAACACCGGGGAGCTGTTTTTT. It yields the protein CASSQNTGELFF.

The V call is TRBV19, the J call TRBJ2-3; possible D gene TRBD2, 6 bases. Trimming shortened V by 7 bases and J by 3 bases, and 14 bases separated the two germline ends. The CDR3 is 14 amino acids. Germline CDR1 is LNHDA and CDR2 is SQIVND (reference sequence). The CDR3 sequence: CASTSSVTTDTQYF. The CDR3 DNA reads as TGTGCCAGTACCTCTAGCGTAACGACAGATACGCAGTATTTT.

The J gene is TRBJ2-3, the V gene TRBV5-8, with 11 bases that match TRBD2. Germline V gene data show CDR1 as SGHTS and CDR2 as YDEGEE. The CDR3 is 14 residues long. V gave up 4 bases and J gave up 5 bases; unmatched junction bases: 3. CDR3 coding DNA: TGTGCCAGCAGCCCGGGACTAGCGGTAGATACGCAGTATTTT. It translates to CASSPGLAVDTQYF.

This chain links TRBV6-1 with TRBJ1-5; maybe TRBD1 (5 bases). Germline V gene lookup returns CDR1 MNHNS and CDR2 SASEGT. Trimming left V 4 bases short and J 2 bases short, with 12 bases between. CDR3 length: 15 amino acids. The CDR3 nucleotides are TGTGCCAGCAGTGCTGGGACGGGGGGCAATCAGCCCCAGCATTTT. It specifies CASSAGTGGNQPQHF.

V and J are TRBV27 and TRBJ2-7, with 11 bases fitting TRBD1. After removal of 5 bases from V and 3 bases from J, the junction contained 3 bases not matched to a gene. This CDR3 has 14 residues. Germline CDR1 and CDR2: MNHEY and SMNVEV (reference sequence). The CDR3 DNA reads as TGTGCCAGCAGTCCGGGGACAGGGGGCTACGAGCAGTACTTC. Protein product: CASSPGTGGYEQYF.

This chain joins TRBV18 and TRBJ1-2; no definite D call. The CDR3 totals 14 residues. Germline loops: CDR1 KGHSH, CDR2 LQKENI. V lost 0 bases to trimming and J lost 2 bases, with 7 bases between them. In DNA form, the CDR3 reads TGTGCCAGCTCACCACCCACACACAACTATGGCTACACCTTC. Protein: CASSPPTHNYGYTF.

This clone occurred once. The rearrangement joins TRBV5-4 to TRBJ2-3; D gene uncertain. The germline gives CDR1 SGHNT, CDR2 YYREEE (reference sequence). The CDR3 extends over 16 amino acids. V lost 3 bases, J lost 4 bases, and 18 bases lay in between. The CDR3 DNA sequence: TGTGCCAGCAGCTCTGTGGGCTACCTGCCGCCAGATACGCAGTATTTT. This gives the protein CASSSVGYLPPDTQYF. Looking up the rest from reference TRBV5-4 and TRBJ2-3 gives the full variable domain: ETGVTQSPTHLIKTRGQQVTLRCSSQSGHNTVSWYQQALGQGPQFIFQYYREEENGRGNFPPRFSGLQFPNYSSELNVNALELDDSALYLCASSSVGYLPPDTQYFGPGTRLTVL.

This chain uses TRBV29-1 with TRBJ1-2; D may be TRBD1 (5 bases). CDR1 SQVTM and CDR2 ANQGSEA come from the germline V gene. This CDR3 is built from 12 residues. V gave up 2 bases and J gave up 4 bases, with 8 bases separating them. The CDR3 coding sequence is TGCAGCGTTGAAAAGGGGTCCTATGGCTACACCTTC. This sequence encodes CSVEKGSYGYTF.

This clone was counted once. The chain joins TRBV30 to TRBJ1-1, with D maybe TRBD1 (5 bases). The length of the CDR3 is 13 residues. Germline values: CDR1 GTSNPN, CDR2 SVGIG (reference sequence). V lost 0 bases to trimming and J lost 7 bases, with 12 bases between them. The CDR3 here is CAWSVRTGGEAFF. The CDR3 DNA reads TGTGCCTGGAGTGTACGAACAGGAGGTGAAGCTTTCTTT.